This T cell receptor beta chain was sequenced in a study of response to subunit inactivated influenza vaccine. This clonotype occurred many times. Its matching antigen is unknown. Germline V gene data show CDR1 as SQVTM and CDR2 as ANQGSEA. J gave up 4 bases and V 7 bases, and 10 bases lay outside the gene matches. The CDR3 extends over 14 amino acids. Via MiXCR, TCRdb re-called the RT-PCR reads, giving one row per CDR3 protein. The sample consists of approximately 500,000 distinct CDR3 sequences, 10% to 15% of them appearing once. Regarding the study as a whole: Authors proposed each seasonal influenza vaccination draws in few new T cells.

The chain employs TRBV29-1 and TRBJ2-7; TRBD2 matches 10 bases. Sequencing used PBMCs from blood, obtained 45 days after vaccination. This TCR derives from a man aged 45-60 years who received an inactivated influenza vaccine. As DNA, the CDR3 is TGCAGCGCATCCTCTAGCGGGAGTACATACGAGCAGTACTTC. Translated: CSASSSGSTYEQYF.